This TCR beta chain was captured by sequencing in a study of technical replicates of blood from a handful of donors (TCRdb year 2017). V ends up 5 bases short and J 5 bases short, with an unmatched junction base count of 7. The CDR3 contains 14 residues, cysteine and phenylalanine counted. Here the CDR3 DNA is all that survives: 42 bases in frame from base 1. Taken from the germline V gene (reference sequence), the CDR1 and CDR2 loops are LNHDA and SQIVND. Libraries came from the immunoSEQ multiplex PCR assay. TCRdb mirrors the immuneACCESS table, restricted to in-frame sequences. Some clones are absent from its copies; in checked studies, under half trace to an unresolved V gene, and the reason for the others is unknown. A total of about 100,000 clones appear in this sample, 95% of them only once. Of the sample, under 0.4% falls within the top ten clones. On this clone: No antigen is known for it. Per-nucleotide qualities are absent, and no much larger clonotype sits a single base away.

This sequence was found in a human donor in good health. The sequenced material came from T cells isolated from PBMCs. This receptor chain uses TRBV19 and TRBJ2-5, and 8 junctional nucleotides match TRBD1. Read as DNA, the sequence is TGTGCCAGTAGTTTGGGACAGGCCGGGGAGACCCAGTACTTC. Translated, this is CASSLGQAGETQYF.